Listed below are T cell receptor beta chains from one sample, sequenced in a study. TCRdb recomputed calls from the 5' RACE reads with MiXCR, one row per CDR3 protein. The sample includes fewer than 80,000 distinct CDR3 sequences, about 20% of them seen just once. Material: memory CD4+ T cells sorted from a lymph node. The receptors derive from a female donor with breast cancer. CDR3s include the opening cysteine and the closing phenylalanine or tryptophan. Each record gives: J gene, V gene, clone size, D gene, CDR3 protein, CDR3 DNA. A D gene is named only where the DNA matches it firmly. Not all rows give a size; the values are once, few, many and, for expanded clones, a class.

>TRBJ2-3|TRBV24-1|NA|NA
CATSETGHKITDTQYF
TGTGCCACCAGTGAAACGGGACACAAAATCACAGATACGCAGTATTTT
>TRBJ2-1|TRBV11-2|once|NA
CASSFSVTNNEQFF
TGTGCCAGCAGCTTTAGCGTGACCAACAATGAGCAGTTCTTC
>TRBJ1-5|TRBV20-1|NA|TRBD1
CSARPRGQGSNQPQHF
TGCAGTGCTAGACCTCGGGGACAGGGGAGCAATCAGCCCCAGCATTTT
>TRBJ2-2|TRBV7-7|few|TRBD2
CASSTLAGAITGELFF
TGTGCTAGCAGCACCCTAGCGGGGGCGATCACCGGGGAGCTGTTTTTT
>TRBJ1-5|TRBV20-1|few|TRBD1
CSASQTGGGNQPQHF
TGCAGTGCTAGTCAAACAGGGGGCGGCAATCAGCCCCAGCATTTT
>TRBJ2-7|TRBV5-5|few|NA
CASRASYEQYF
TGTGCCAGCAGGGCCTCCTACGAGCAGTACTTC
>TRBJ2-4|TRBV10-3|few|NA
CAISEFGAEDIQYF
TGTGCCATCAGTGAGTTCGGGGCAGAGGACATTCAGTACTTC
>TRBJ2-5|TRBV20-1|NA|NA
CSARDHEETQYF
TGCAGTGCTAGAGATCACGAGGAGACCCAGTACTTC
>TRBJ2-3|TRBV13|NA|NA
CASSPTSTDTQYF
TGTGCCAGCAGCCCAACTTCCACAGATACGCAGTATTTT
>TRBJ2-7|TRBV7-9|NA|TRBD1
CASSGDRGKQYF
TGTGCCAGCAGCGGGGACAGGGGCAAGCAGTACTTC
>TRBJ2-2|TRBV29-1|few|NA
CSVRSDSSTGELFF
TGCAGCGTTCGTTCGGACAGTTCCACCGGGGAGCTGTTTTTT
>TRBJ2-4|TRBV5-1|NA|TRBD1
CASSAADRGNIQYF
TGCGCCAGCAGCGCCGCGGACAGGGGTAACATTCAGTACTTC
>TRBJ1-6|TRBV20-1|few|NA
CSGFQVENSPLHF
TGCAGTGGATTCCAGGTGGAGAATTCACCCCTCCACTTT
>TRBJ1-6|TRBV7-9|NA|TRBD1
CASSTGTGRDNSPLHF
TGTGCCAGCAGCACCGGGACAGGGAGAGATAATTCACCCCTCCACTTT
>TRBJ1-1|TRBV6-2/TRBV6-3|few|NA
CASSWGNTEAFF
TGTGCCAGCAGTTGGGGGAACACTGAAGCTTTCTTT
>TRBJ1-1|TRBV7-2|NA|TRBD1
CASSLAPPGGSGTEAFF
TGTGCCAGCAGCTTAGCGCCCCCAGGGGGCTCGGGCACTGAAGCTTTCTTT
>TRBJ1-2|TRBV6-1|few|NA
CASTANYGYTF
TGTGCCAGCACGGCTAACTATGGCTACACCTTC
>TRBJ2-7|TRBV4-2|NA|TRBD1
CASSRGQGDLHEQYF
TGTGCCAGCAGCCGCGGACAGGGAGATCTCCACGAGCAGTACTTC
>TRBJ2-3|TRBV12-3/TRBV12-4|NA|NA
CASSRAGGPDTQYF
TGTGCCAGCAGCCGAGCTGGGGGGCCAGATACGCAGTATTTT
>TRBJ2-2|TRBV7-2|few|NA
CASSFSRSGELFF
TGTGCCAGCAGCTTTTCCCGGTCTGGGGAGCTGTTTTTT
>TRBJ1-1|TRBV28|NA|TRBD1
CASSPFGQGKRTEAFF
TGTGCCAGCAGTCCCTTCGGACAGGGAAAGAGGACTGAAGCTTTCTTT
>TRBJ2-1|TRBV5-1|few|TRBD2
CASSHGLVLGEQFF
TGCGCCAGCAGCCATGGACTAGTATTGGGTGAGCAGTTCTTC
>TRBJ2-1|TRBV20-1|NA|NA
CSASRGGNLRNEQFF
TGCAGTGCTAGCAGGGGCGGGAATCTTAGGAATGAGCAGTTCTTC
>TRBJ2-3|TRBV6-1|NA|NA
CASSEALVDTQYF
TGTGCCAGCAGTGAAGCGCTGGTTGATACGCAGTATTTT
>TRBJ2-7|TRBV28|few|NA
CASRQTGLKGEQYF
TGTGCCAGCCGGCAAACAGGGCTTAAAGGAGAGCAGTACTTC
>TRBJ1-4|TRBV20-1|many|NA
CSARGGPNEKLFF
TGCAGTGCTAGGGGGGGACCTAATGAAAAACTGTTTTTT
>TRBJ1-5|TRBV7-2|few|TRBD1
CASSPGGAYSNQPQHF
TGTGCCAGCAGCCCAGGGGGGGCATATAGCAATCAGCCCCAGCATTTT
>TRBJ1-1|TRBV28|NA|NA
CASSSARFGTEAFF
TGTGCCAGCAGTTCGGCAAGGTTCGGCACTGAAGCTTTCTTT
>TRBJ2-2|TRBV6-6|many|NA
CASANRDTGELFF
TGTGCCAGCGCCAACAGGGACACCGGGGAGCTGTTTTTT
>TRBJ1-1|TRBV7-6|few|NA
CASSFTTGPMNTEAFF
TGTGCCAGCAGCTTCACTACAGGGCCCATGAACACTGAAGCTTTCTTT
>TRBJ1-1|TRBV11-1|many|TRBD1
CASSRQGDTEAFF
TGTGCCAGCAGCAGACAGGGAGACACTGAAGCTTTCTTT
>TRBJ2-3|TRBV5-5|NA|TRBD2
CASSLVPGGRGTTDTQYF
TGTGCCAGCAGCTTGGTTCCTGGCGGGAGGGGTACGACAGATACGCAGTATTTT
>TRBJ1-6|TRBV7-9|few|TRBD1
CASSSGGSNSPLHF
TGTGCCAGCAGCTCAGGGGGGTCCAATTCACCCCTCCACTTT
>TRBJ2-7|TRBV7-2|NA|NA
CARSLDPVGEQYF
TGTGCCCGCAGCTTAGATCCGGTAGGCGAGCAGTACTTC
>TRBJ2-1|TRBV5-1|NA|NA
CASSLEFGVGSRRDEQFF
TGCGCCAGCAGCTTGGAGTTTGGGGTGGGGTCGCGGAGGGATGAGCAGTTCTTC
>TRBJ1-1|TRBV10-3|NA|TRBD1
CAIGTANTEAFF
TGTGCCATCGGGACAGCGAACACTGAAGCTTTCTTT
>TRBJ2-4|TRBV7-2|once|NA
CTSRTGVWDKNIQYF
TGTACCAGCAGAACGGGGGTGTGGGATAAAAACATTCAGTACTTC
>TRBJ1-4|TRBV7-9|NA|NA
CASSLVSQGGEKLFF
TGTGCCAGCAGCTTAGTTTCACAGGGCGGTGAAAAACTGTTTTTT
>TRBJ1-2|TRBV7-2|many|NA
CASSLEHTNYGYTF
TGTGCCAGCAGCTTAGAACATACAAACTATGGCTACACCTTC
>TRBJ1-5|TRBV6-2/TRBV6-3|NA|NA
CASSYSSGWNQPQHF
TGTGCCAGCAGTTACTCGTCAGGGTGGAATCAGCCCCAGCATTTT
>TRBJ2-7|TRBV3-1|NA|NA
CASSRGPGPPESEQYF
TGTGCCAGCAGCCGCGGGCCGGGACCCCCAGAGAGCGAGCAGTACTTC
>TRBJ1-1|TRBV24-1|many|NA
CATSVGRNTEAFF
TGTGCCACCAGTGTAGGGAGGAACACTGAAGCTTTCTTT
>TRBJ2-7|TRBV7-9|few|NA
CASSLGRATEQYF
TGTGCCAGCAGCTTAGGTCGCGCGACAGAGCAGTACTTC
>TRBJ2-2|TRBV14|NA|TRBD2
CASSSQRVAGTGELFF
TGTGCCAGCAGCTCACAGAGGGTAGCGGGAACCGGGGAGCTGTTTTTT
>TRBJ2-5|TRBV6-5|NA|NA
CASSTQGRAQYF
TGTGCCAGCAGTACCCAGGGAAGGGCCCAGTACTTC
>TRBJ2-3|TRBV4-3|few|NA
CASSQDPPPRTDTQYF
TGCGCCAGCAGCCAAGATCCCCCGCCCCGCACAGATACGCAGTATTTT